This is a list of T cell receptor beta chains from one sample in a study of cytomegalovirus exposure and HLA in healthy donors. The repertoire was sequenced with immunoSEQ multiplex PCR; TCRdb's copy has only in-frame clones and lacks some. The sample contains around 150,000 clones, around 79% of which appear only once. The specimen was PBMCs. The source is a woman between 40 and 55 years old in good health and CMV-seronegative. Each CDR3 is given without its conserved first and last residue. A D gene is named only where the DNA matches it firmly. Some rows mark clone size as missing; the rest say once, few, many or name a class of expanded clone.

V	D	size	J	CDR3
TRBV7-3	TRBD2	-	TRBJ2-1	ASSLRTSVIGRYNEQF
TRBV7-9	-	-	TRBJ1-5	ASSLDTNSNQPQH
TRBV4-3	-	many	TRBJ1-2	ASSQGIVWREDPSYGYT
TRBV7-9	-	-	TRBJ1-5	ASSSDRTYSNQPQH
TRBV7-9	TRBD1	-	TRBJ1-2	ASSSIDRTGIDGYT
TRBV4-2	TRBD2	-	TRBJ2-1	ASSPGLAGTSRRNNEQF
TRBV10-1	-	-	TRBJ1-2	ASSDRTYGYT
TRBV4-3	-	-	TRBJ2-7	ASSQDSRFYEQY
TRBV10-3	-	-	TRBJ1-5	ATSGVEGNQPQH
TRBV29-1	-	-	TRBJ1-1	SVARTENTEAF